The rows below give T cell receptor beta chains drawn from one sample of a study of control samples from healthy donors and cancer patients. The method was immunoSEQ multiplex PCR; TCRdb's version includes in-frame clones alone and lacks a portion of them. The sample records about 20,000 clones, about 80% being singletons. The sequenced material came from PBMCs. These receptor sequences come from a man in his sixties with head and neck cancer. Both conserved end residues are part of each CDR3. A D gene is named only where the DNA matches it firmly. Expanded clones are given a class, and other clones once, few, many or no size at all.

TGCGCCAGCAGCCCGGGACAGGGTTACACTGAAGCTTTCTTT	CASSPGQGYTEAFF	TRBJ1-1	14	TRBV4-3	TRBD1	NA
TGTGCCAGCAGCTTAGGCGGGGGCGCGGGGGGCTACACCTTC	CASSLGGGAGGYTF	TRBJ1-2	14	TRBV7-9	NA	NA
TGTGCCAGCAGTGCCCCTCCAGGGGGCCGGGGGGGTTCACCCCTCCACTTT	CASSAPPGGRGGSPLHF	TRBJ1-6	17	TRBV6-1	TRBD1	NA
TGTGCCAGTAGTATAGATATGGCCTACTATGGCTACACCTTC	CASSIDMAYYGYTF	TRBJ1-2	14	TRBV19	NA	few
TGTGCCAGCAGGAACGGGGAGCTGTTTTTT	CASRNGELFF	TRBJ2-2	10	TRBV12-3/TRBV12-4	NA	NA
TGTGCCATCAGTGAGAAGGGACTGTGGGAGCAGTTCTTC	CAISEKGLWEQFF	TRBJ2-1	13	TRBV10-3	NA	once
TGCGCCAGCAGCCAAGTTCCGGAGGCGGACTACGAGCAGTACTTC	CASSQVPEADYEQYF	TRBJ2-7	15	TRBV4-1	NA	NA
TGTGCCACCATCAACAGGGCGAACACTGAAGCTTTCTTT	CATINRANTEAFF	TRBJ1-1	13	TRBV15	NA	NA
TGTGCCAGCAGCCGGTACGGAGGGGAGGCTGGCTACACCTTC	CASSRYGGEAGYTF	TRBJ1-2	14	TRBV7-9	NA	NA
TGTGCCAGCAGTACAGCGAACACTGAAGCTTTCTTT	CASSTANTEAFF	TRBJ1-1	12	TRBV6-2/TRBV6-3	NA	NA
TGTGCCAGCAGCCTCGGGGGGGCCTCGTACAATGAGCAGTTCTTC	CASSLGGASYNEQFF	TRBJ2-1	15	TRBV7-2	TRBD2	NA
TGTGCCAGCAGCTTAGAGGAGACAGGGTACAATGAGCAGTTCTTC	CASSLEETGYNEQFF	TRBJ2-1	15	TRBV13	TRBD1	NA
TGTGCCAGCAGCTTGTTTCTAGCGGGAGCTGGTAAGAATGAGCAGTTCTTC	CASSLFLAGAGKNEQFF	TRBJ2-1	17	TRBV5-5	TRBD2	NA